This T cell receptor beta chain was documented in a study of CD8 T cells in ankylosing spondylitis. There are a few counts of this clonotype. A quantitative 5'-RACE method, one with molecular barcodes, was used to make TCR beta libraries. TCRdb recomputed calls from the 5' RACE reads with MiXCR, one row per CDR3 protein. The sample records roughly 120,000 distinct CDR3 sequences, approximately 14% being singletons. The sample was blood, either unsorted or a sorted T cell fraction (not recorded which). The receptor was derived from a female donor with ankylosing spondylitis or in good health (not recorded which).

The CDR3 DNA sequence: TGTGCCAGCGGGACTAGCGGGAGGGAGTTCTTC. Translation gives CASGTSGREFF. V usage is TRBV12-3 or TRBV12-4 and J usage is TRBJ2-1; 16 positions agree with TRBD2. Trimming cost V 8 bases and J 14 bases; bases outside gene matches: 0. The CDR3 is 11 residues long.